The count of the clone carrying this T cell receptor beta chain is one. As yet, its antigen is unknown. This entry comes from a study of cytomegalovirus exposure and HLA in healthy donors. Study results and caveats: Most observed TCR sequences were rare, whereas some public TCRs were detected in many donors. Clusters of TCRs from the first cohort tended to co-occur in the approximately 130 validation repertoires (as a later analysis found). Researchers catalogued approximately 170 TCR beta chains as cytomegalovirus-associated.

V was cut by 5 bases and J by 1 base, with 11 bases left in between. Germline values: CDR1 MNHEY, CDR2 SVGAGI. The CDR3 has 15 amino acids. It was the approximately 130-subject validation cohort, separate from the approximately 620-subject first cohort, to which the donors belonged. TCRdb keeps only in-frame clones here, not all; method: immunoSEQ multiplex PCR. There are over 100,000 clones in the sample; 75% to 90% occur only once, and around 1.2% lies in the top ten. This sequence was found in a woman in her late teens or twenties in good health and CMV-seronegative. This rearrangement joins TRBV6-5 to TRBJ2-2; tentative D call: TRBD1 (6 bases). What was sequenced was PBMCs. The CDR3: CASSRQTGNTGELFF. CDR3 bases: TGTGCCAGCAGTCGCCAGACAGGGAACACCGGGGAGCTGTTTTTT.